Detailed here is one TCR beta chain. The table came from immunoSEQ multiplex PCR; TCRdb's copy has only in-frame clones and leaves some out. The data hold some 99,000 clones, with roughly 83% observed a single time. The source of the sample is a study of T cell responses to AZD1222 COVID-19 vaccine. The V gene lost 4 bases and the J gene lost 5 bases, with 10 bases spanning the gap. Per the germline V gene, CDR1 is SGHNT and CDR2 is YYREEE (reference sequence). The CDR3 has 13 residues. The starting material was peripheral blood, obtained 28 days after the second AZD1222 dose. The clonotype was recovered from an adult who received the AZD1222 COVID-19 vaccine. The genes are TRBV5-4 and TRBJ2-1; D might be TRBD2 (6 bases). CDR3 sequence: CASSRDWDNEQFF. The CDR3 region has the DNA TGTGCCAGCAGCAGGGACTGGGACAATGAGCAGTTCTTC.